This TCR beta chain was observed in a study of persistence of HIV-infected CD4 T cells. The immunoSEQ assay was version 4, run in survey mode. Method: immunoSEQ multiplex PCR; TCRdb's copy keeps in-frame clones and lacks some. Of 15,000 to 25,000 clones listed, about 80% were seen once; the top ten hold 6.8%. Germline CDR1 is MNHEY and CDR2 is SMNVEV (reference sequence). The ends were cut back, 6 bases at V and 4 bases at J, with 15 bases in the middle. The CDR3 runs 15 residues. Lysates of CMV-infected fibroblasts at 10 ug/mL stimulated these cells. Sorting of responding CD4+ T cells relied on upregulated CD40 ligand together with CD69. This clone has more than one count but fewer than ten. Its matching antigen is unknown. Other DNA variants within this sample encode the same CDR3.

The chain is built from TRBV27 and TRBJ2-2; TRBD1 is a possible D gene (5 bases). The sequence came from an adult man with HIV who was CMV-seropositive. The sample in question was CD4+ T cells sorted from PBMCs after approximately 19-hour stimulation, obtained from a patient who received antiretroviral therapy. DNA for the CDR3: TGTGCCAGCAGGCTCCGGCAGGGCCCCACCGGGGAGCTGTTTTTT. This sequence encodes CASRLRQGPTGELFF.